These 4 T cell receptor beta chains were sequenced from one sample in a study of OX40 agonist ivuxolimab in advanced cancers. Produced via immunoSEQ multiplex PCR; TCRdb's table is partial and in-frame only. The sample includes 82,000 or so clones, roughly 92% of them seen just once. The input for sequencing was CD4+ or CD8+ T cells sorted from blood, taken in a trial of the OX40 agonist ivuxolimab. Source of these receptors: an adult with an advanced solid tumor such as melanoma, head and neck, liver or kidney cancer.

The chain couples TRBV2 to TRBJ2-1; 10 bases line up with TRBD2. The CDR3 covers 16 residues. The germline CDR1 and CDR2 sequences are SNHLY and FYNNEI. V lost 6 bases and J lost 5; bases outside the gene matches: 10. The CDR3 nucleotides read TGTGCCAGCAGAAACACCCCTAGCGGGGGAAACAATGAGCAGTTCTTC. Protein sequence: CASRNTPSGGNNEQFF.

The chain uses TRBV20-1 and TRBJ2-7; maybe TRBD2 (5 bases). The CDR3 contains 11 residues. Germline V gives CDR1 DFQATT, CDR2 SNEGSKA (reference sequence). With 7 bases removed from V and 7 bases from J, the gap between germline ends came to 14 bases. CDR3 DNA sequence: TGCAGTGTTAAAGGACTGGGGGAGCAGTACTTC. It translates to CSVKGLGEQYF.

The V call is TRBV21-1, the J call TRBJ2-5; TRBD1 reflects the table's D call only, with no check against the DNA. TRBV21-1 is designated a pseudogene. The CDR3 sequence is 15 residues long. CDR3 region: CASSPQEGDQETQYF. CDR3 nucleotides: TGTGCCAGCAGCCCCCAGGAAGGGGACCAAGAGACCCAGTACTTC.

The rearrangement uses TRBV6-5 and TRBJ1-3; TRBD1 might be the D (6 bases). The CDR3 is 15 amino acids. Trimming left V 6 bases short and J 1 base short, with 13 bases between. CDR1 MNHEY and CDR2 SVGAGI come from the germline V gene. The CDR3 spells CASSRSTGSGNTIYF. The DNA for the CDR3 is TGTGCCAGCAGCCGATCGACAGGTTCTGGAAACACCATATATTTT.